This T cell receptor beta chain was captured by sequencing in a study of OX40 agonist ivuxolimab in advanced cancers. Study summary: The dose-escalation cohort had hepatocellular carcinoma, melanoma, renal cell or head and neck cancer.

Produced via immunoSEQ multiplex PCR; TCRdb's table is partial and in-frame only. This table holds 40,000 to 60,000 clones, more than 80% found once. Remarks on this clone: The antigen is undetermined.

Study-wide findings and caveats: It was not determined which antigens were specifically recognized by the peripheral T cells that had undergone clonal expansion. Low normalized T-cell clonal expansion also characterized some of the nonresponders.

V was shortened by 4 bases and J by 8 bases, with 11 bases between the two germline ends. CDR3 size: 12 residues. Germline V gene sequence: CDR1 MDHEN, CDR2 SYDVKM. This receptor was taken from an adult with an advanced solid tumor such as melanoma, head and neck, liver or kidney cancer. The sample was CD4+ or CD8+ T cells sorted from blood, taken in a trial of the OX40 agonist ivuxolimab. This chain uses TRBV28 with TRBJ1-2; D unclear. The CDR3 region is CASSSDLFGYTF. The CDR3 DNA sequence: TGTGCCAGCAGTTCGGACCTCTTCGGCTACACCTTC.